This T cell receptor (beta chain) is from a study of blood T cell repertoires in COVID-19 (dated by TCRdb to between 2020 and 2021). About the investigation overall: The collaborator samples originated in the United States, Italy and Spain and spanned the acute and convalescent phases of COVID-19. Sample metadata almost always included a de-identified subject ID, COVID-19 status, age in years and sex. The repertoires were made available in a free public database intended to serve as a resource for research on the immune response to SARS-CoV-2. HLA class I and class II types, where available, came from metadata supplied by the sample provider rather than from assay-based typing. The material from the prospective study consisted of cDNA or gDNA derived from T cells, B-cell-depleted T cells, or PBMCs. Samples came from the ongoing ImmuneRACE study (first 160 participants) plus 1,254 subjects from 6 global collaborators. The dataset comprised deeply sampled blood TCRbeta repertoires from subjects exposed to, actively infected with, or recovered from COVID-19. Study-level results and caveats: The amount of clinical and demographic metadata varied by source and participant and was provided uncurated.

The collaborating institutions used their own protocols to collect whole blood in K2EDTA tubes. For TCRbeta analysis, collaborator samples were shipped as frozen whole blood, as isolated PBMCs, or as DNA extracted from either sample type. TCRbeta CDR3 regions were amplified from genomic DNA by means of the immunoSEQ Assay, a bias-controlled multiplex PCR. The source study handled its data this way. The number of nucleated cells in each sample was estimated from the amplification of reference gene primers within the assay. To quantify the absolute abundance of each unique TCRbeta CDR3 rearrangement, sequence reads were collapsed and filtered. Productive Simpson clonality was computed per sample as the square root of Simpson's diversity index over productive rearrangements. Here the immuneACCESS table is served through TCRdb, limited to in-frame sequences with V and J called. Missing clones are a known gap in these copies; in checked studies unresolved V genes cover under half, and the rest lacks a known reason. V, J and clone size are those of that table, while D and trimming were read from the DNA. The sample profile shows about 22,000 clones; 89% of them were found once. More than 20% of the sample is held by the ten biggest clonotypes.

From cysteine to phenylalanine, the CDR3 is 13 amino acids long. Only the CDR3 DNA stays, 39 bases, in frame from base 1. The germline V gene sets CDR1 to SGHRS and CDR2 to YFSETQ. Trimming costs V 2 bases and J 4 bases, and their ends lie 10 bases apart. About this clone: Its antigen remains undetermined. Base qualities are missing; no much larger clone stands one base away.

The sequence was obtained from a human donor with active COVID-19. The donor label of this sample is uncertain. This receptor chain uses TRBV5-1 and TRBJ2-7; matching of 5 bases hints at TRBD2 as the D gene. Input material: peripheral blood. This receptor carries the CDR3 CASSLGGRYEQYF. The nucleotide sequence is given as TGCGCCAGCAGCTTAGGAGGCCGGTACGAGCAGTACTTC.